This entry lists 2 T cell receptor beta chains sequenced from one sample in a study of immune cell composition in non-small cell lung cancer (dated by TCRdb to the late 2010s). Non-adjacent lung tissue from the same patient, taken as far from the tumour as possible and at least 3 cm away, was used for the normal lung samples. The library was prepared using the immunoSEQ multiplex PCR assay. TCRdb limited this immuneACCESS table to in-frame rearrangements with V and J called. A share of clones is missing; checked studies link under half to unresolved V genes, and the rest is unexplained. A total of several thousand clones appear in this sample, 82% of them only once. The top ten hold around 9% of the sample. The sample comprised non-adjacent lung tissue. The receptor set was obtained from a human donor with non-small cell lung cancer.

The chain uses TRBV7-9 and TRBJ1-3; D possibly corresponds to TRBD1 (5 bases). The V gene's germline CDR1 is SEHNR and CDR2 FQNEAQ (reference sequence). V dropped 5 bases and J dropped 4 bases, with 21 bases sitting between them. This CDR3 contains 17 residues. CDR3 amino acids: CASSPLGPTAGGNTIYF. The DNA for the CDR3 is TGTGCCAGCAGCCCTTTGGGACCGACCGCGGGGGGAAACACCATATATTTT.

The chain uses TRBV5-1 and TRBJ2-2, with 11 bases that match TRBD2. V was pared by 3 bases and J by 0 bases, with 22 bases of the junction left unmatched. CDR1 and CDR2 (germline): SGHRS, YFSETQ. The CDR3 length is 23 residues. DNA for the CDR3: TGCGCCAGCAGCTACCCCGGACAGGGGTGGCCTAGCGGGAGGACTGCGAACACCGGGGAGCTGTTTTTT. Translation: CASSYPGQGWPSGRTANTGELFF.